This T cell receptor beta chain was recorded in a study of T-cell reconstitution after alpha-beta-depleted transplantation in children. Overall study results and limits: The origin of alpha-beta T cells about two months after transplant was reportedly several hundred expanded graft clones. Fresh T-cell production supplied most of the T-cell counts and diversity seen one year after transplant. Surviving thymic progenitors and recipient T cells were the source of high TCRbeta diversity at day 60 in some patients.

Trimming took 4 bases from V and 4 from J, leaving 19 bases between them. The CDR3 is made up of 15 amino acids. Germline lookup yields CDR1 DFQATT and CDR2 SNEGSKA (reference sequence). Preparing the TCRbeta library involved the use of unique molecular identifiers. MiXCR, run by TCRdb on the PCR reads, gives a single entry per CDR3 protein. The sample carries more than 400,000 distinct CDR3 sequences, around 46% recorded once. This clonotype came up many times. Its antigen is undetermined. This sequence joins TRBV20-1 and TRBJ2-5, with D possibly matching TRBD2 (6 bases). The sequence came from a girl aged 2 to 9 with aplastic anemia, due to receive a stem cell transplant. Source: PBMCs, taken before TCRalphabeta/CD19-depleted stem cell transplant. The CDR3 DNA sequence: TGCAGTGCTATCAGACGGGGGTTCCGCGCAGAGACCCAGTACTTC. The encoded protein is CSAIRRGFRAETQYF.